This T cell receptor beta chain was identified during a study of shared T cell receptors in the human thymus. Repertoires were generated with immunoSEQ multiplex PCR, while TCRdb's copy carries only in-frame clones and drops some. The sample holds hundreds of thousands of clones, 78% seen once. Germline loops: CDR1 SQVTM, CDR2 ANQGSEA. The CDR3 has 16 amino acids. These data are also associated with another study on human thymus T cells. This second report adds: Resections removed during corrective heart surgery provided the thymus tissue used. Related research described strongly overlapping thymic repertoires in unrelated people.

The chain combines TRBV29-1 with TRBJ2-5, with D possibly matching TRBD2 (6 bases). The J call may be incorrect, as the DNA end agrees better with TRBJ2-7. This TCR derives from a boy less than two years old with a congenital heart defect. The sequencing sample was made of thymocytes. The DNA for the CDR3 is TGCAGCGTTGAAAGTAGGTACGGGACTGGCTCCTACGAGCAGTACTTC. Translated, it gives CSVESRYGTGSYEQYF.